This T cell receptor beta chain stems from a study of T-cell reconstitution after alpha-beta-depleted transplantation in children. Unique molecular identifiers were used to barcode this TCRbeta library. TCRdb reprocessed the PCR reads with MiXCR, giving one entry per CDR3 protein. Of a few hundred thousand distinct CDR3 sequences in the sample, around 21% are singletons; the top ten hold 3.5% to 4%. This clonotype was recorded a few times. V lost 0 bases to trimming and J lost 5 bases, with 11 bases between them. Germline V gene lookup returns CDR1 DFQATT and CDR2 SNEGSKA (reference sequence). The CDR3 runs to 15 residues.

This clonotype was sampled from a human donor who donated a stem cell graft to a child with acute myeloid leukemia. The V and J genes are TRBV20-1 and TRBJ2-6; D might be TRBD2 (6 bases). Specimen: PBMCs from the stem cell graft donor, collected from the stem cell graft. The CDR3 region has the DNA TGCAGTGCTAGAGATAAGGGACTCTGGGCCAACGTCCTGACTTTC. Encoded protein: CSARDKGLWANVLTF.